These 10 T cell receptor beta chains share one sample of origin, sequenced in a study of breast tumors, draining lymph nodes, adjacent tissues. Using its own MiXCR run on the multiplex PCR reads, TCRdb lists one record per CDR3 protein. The sample shows 13,000 to 15,000 distinct CDR3 sequences, around 47% of them seen only once. The sequencing input was tumor-adjacent breast tissue. These receptors were taken from a female donor with breast cancer. Some clones in this sample may be carry-over from other donors' samples.

This clonotype was seen repeatedly, ten times or more. The chain links TRBV28 to TRBJ2-5; D gene ambiguous. V gave up 8 bases and J gave up 10 bases, with 14 bases separating them. The CDR3 length is 11 residues. In germline, CDR1 is MDHEN, CDR2 SYDVKM. CDR3 region: CASGFNIGQYF. The CDR3 DNA sequence: TGTGCCAGCGGCTTCAATATTGGCCAGTACTTC.

A remark on this clonotype: No conserved phenylalanine or tryptophan is present at the end of the CDR3, so a read error is the likely explanation. The chain uses TRBV19 and TRBJ2-3; 10 nucleotides match TRBD1. Losses at the gene ends were 9 bases for V and 2 bases for J; bases not matched to a gene: 20. This CDR3 spans 19 amino acids. CDR1 and CDR2 from the germline V gene are LNHDA and SQIVND (reference sequence). This CDR3 is CAREWDRGGGGPDTDTQYL. CDR3 sequence (DNA): TGTGCCAGGGAGTGGGACAGGGGAGGGGGGGGGCCCGACACAGATACGCAGTATCTT.

The chain is built from TRBV2 and TRBJ2-2; 9 nucleotides align to TRBD2. Trimming took 4 bases from V and 4 from J; bases not matched to a gene: 1. CDR3 length equals 14 residues. Germline V gives CDR1 SNHLY, CDR2 FYNNEI. CDR3 sequence (DNA): TGTGCCAGCAGTGGACTAGCGGTCACCGGGGAGCTGTTTTTT. Its translation is CASSGLAVTGELFF.

This clonotype was found many times. The rearrangement links TRBV7-2 to TRBJ1-1; TRBD1 matches at 7 bases. The CDR3 has 15 amino acids. V lost 0 bases and J lost 4; bases outside the gene matches: 5. Looked up from germline, CDR1 is SGHTA and CDR2 is FQGNSA. The CDR3 reads CASSLAASGGTEAFF. The CDR3 nucleotides are TGTGCCAGCAGCTTAGCGGCATCAGGGGGCACTGAAGCTTTCTTT.

The rearrangement links TRBV19 to TRBJ2-7, with D possibly called TRBD1 or TRBD2 (6 bases each). Germline CDR1 LNHDA, CDR2 SQIVND (reference sequence). Trimming pared 1 base from V and 5 bases from J, leaving 9 bases between. The CDR3 contains 13 residues. The CDR3 sequence: CASSIAGGHEQYF. The CDR3 nucleotides are TGTGCCAGTAGTATAGCTGGGGGGCACGAGCAGTACTTC.

Worth noting for this clonotype: A much larger clone differs by one base, so this may be a read error. V and J are TRBV25-1 and TRBJ2-1, with D unresolved. The CDR3 runs 12 residues. Germline V gives CDR1 MGHDK, CDR2 SYGVNS. Written as DNA, the CDR3 is TGTGCCAGCAGTCGCTCATACAATGAGCAGCTCTTC. Translated, it gives CASSRSYNEQLF.

The J gene is TRBJ2-1, the V gene TRBV20-1; D is uncertain. V was clipped by 0 bases and J by 10 bases, with 13 bases between them. Germline V gene lookup returns CDR1 DFQATT and CDR2 SNEGSKA (reference sequence). There are 13 residues in the CDR3. In DNA, the CDR3 is TGCAGTGCTAGAGACCAGTTTATAAAAGAGCAGTTCTTC. This gives the protein CSARDQFIKEQFF.

The CDR3 reads CSAQALGAYEQYF. The DNA for the CDR3 is TGCAGTGCCCAGGCATTAGGGGCCTACGAGCAGTACTTC. The chain has TRBV20-1 and TRBJ2-7, with D maybe TRBD1 (5 bases). The V end lost 6 bases, the J end lost 2 bases, and 14 bases lay between the germline ends. The CDR3 has 13 amino acids. Germline CDR1 is DFQATT and CDR2 is SNEGSKA (reference sequence).

This clonotype has at least ten counts. The chain has TRBV5-6 and TRBJ2-7; 7 bases are shared with TRBD1. From germline, CDR1 is SGHDT and CDR2 YYEEEE. The J segment lost 7 bases and the V segment lost 1 base, leaving 2 bases of the junction unmatched. This CDR3 is 12 amino acids long. CDR3 protein: CASSLRGLEQYF. The CDR3, as DNA: TGTGCCAGCAGCTTGAGGGGGCTGGAGCAGTACTTC. The variable domain in full, with the rest retrieved from reference TRBV5-6 and TRBJ2-7, is DAGVTQSPTHLIKTRGQQVTLRCSPKSGHDTVSWYQQALGQGPQFIFQYYEEEERQRGNFPDRFSGHQFPNYSSELNVNALLLGDSALYLCASSLRGLEQYFGPGTRLTVT.

This clonotype was seen at least ten times. A much larger clone differs from this one at a single base, so this may be a read error. V is TRBV12-3 or TRBV12-4 and J is TRBJ1-3; possibly TRBD1 for D (5 bases). Trimming removed 3 bases at V and 1 base at J, with 13 bases between. This CDR3 has 16 amino acids. CDR3 in DNA: TGTGCCAGCAGTTTCTCCGGGGGAGGGTCTGGAAACACCATATATTTT. Amino acids: CASSFSGGGSGNTIYF.